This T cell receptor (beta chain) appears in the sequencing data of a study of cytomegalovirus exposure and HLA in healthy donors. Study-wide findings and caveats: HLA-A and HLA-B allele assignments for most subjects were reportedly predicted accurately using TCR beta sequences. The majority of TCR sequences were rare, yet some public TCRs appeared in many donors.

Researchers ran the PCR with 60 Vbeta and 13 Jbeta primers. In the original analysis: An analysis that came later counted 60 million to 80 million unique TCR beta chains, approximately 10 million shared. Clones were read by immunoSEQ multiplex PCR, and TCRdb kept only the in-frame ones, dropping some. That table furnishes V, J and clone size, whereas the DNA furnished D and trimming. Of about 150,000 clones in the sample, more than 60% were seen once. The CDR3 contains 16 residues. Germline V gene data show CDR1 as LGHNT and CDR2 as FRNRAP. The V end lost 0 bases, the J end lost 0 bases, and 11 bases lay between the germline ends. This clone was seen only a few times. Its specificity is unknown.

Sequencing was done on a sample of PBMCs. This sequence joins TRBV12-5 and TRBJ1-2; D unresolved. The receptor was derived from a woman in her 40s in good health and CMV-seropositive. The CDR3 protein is CASGLVGFEANYGYTF. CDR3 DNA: TGTGCTAGTGGTTTGGTTGGGTTCGAGGCTAACTATGGCTACACCTTC.